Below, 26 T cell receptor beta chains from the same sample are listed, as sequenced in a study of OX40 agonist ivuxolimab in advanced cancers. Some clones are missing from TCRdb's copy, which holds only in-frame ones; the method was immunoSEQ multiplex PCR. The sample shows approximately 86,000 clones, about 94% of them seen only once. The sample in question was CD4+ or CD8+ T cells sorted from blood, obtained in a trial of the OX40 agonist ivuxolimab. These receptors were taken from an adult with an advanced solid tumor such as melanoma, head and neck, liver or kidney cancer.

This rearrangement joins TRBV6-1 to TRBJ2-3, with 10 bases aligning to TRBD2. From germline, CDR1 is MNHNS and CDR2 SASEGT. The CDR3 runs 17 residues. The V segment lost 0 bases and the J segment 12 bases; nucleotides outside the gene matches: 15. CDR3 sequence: CASSEAVIAGGTRRQYF. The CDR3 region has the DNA TGTGCCAGCAGTGAAGCGGTAATAGCGGGAGGTACCAGACGACAGTATTTT.

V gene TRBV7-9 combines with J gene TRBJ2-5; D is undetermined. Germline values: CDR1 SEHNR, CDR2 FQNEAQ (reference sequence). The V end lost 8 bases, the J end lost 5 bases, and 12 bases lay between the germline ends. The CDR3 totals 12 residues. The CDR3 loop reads CASVGRDETQYF. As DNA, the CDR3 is TGTGCCAGCGTCGGTAGAGATGAGACCCAGTACTTC.

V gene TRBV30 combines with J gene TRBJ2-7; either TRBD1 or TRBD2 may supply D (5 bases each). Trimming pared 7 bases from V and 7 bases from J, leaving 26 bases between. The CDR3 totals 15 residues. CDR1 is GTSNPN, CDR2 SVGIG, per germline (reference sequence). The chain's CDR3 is CASEPPWGSPGEQYF. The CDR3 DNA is TGTGCCTCGGAACCTCCTTGGGGGTCCCCGGGGGAGCAGTACTTC.

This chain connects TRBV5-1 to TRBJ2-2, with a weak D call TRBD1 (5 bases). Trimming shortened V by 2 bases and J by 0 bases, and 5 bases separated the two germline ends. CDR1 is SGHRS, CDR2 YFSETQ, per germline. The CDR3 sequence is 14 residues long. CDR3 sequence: CASSLQANTGELFF. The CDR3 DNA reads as TGCGCCAGCAGCTTACAGGCGAACACCGGGGAGCTGTTTTTT.

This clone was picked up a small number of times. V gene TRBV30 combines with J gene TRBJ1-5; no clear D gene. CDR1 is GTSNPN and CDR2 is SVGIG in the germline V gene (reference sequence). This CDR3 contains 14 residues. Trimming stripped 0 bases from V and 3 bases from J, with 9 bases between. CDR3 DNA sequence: TGTGCCTGGAGTGTCGATGGGTACAATCAGCCCCAGCATTTT. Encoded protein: CAWSVDGYNQPQHF.

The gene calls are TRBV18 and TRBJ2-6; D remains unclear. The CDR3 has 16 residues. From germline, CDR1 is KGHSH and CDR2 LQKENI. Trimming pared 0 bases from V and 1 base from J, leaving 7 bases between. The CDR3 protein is CASSPPVNSGANVLTF. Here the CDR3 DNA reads TGTGCCAGCTCACCACCCGTGAATTCTGGGGCCAACGTCCTGACTTTC. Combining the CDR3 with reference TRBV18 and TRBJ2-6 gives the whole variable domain NAGVMQNPRHLVRRRGQEARLRCSPMKGHSHVYWYRQLPEEGLKFMVYLQKENIIDESGMPKERFSAEFPKEGPSILRIQQVVRGDSAAYFCASSPPVNSGANVLTFGAGSRLTVL.

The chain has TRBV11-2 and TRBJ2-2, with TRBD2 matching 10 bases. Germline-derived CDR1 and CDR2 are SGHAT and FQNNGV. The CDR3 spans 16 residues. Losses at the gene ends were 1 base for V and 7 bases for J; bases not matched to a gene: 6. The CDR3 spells CASSLGSGRAIGELFF. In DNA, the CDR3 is TGTGCCAGCAGCTTAGGAAGCGGGAGGGCCATCGGGGAGCTGTTTTTT.

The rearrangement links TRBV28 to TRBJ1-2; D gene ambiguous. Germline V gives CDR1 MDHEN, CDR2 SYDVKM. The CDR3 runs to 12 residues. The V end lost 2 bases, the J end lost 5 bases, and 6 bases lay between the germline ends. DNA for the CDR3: TGTGCCAGCAGTTTAAAAGGGTATGGCTACACCTTC. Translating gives CASSLKGYGYTF.

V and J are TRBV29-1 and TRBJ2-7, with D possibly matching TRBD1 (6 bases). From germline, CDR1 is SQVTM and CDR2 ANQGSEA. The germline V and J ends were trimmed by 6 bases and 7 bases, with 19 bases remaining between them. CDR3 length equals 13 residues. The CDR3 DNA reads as TGCAGCGTGGGCACTACCTACAGGGATGAGCAGTACTTC. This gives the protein CSVGTTYRDEQYF.

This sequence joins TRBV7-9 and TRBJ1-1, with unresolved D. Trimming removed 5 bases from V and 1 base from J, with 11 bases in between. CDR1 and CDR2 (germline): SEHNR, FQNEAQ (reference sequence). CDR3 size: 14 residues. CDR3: CASSPDPGNTEAFF. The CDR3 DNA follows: TGTGCCAGCAGCCCCGACCCCGGGAACACTGAAGCTTTCTTT. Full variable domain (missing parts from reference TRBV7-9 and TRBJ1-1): DTGVSQNPRHKITKRGQNVTFRCDPISEHNRLYWYRQTLGQGPEFLTYFQNEAQLEKSRLLSDRFSAERPKGSFSTLEIQRTEQGDSAMYLCASSPDPGNTEAFFGQGTRLTVV.

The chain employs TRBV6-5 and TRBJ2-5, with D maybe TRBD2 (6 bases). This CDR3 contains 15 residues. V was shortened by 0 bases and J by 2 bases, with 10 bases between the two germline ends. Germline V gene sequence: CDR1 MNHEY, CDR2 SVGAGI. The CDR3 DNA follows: TGTGCCAGCAGTTACTCTCGGCGGGGACAAGAGACCCAGTACTTC. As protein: CASSYSRRGQETQYF.

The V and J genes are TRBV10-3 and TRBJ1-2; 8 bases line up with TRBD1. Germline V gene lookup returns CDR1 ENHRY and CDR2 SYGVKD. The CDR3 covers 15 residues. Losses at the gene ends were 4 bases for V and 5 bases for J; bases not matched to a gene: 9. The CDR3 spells CAISAQGGTGYGYTF. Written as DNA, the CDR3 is TGTGCCATCAGTGCCCAAGGTGGGACAGGATATGGCTACACCTTC.

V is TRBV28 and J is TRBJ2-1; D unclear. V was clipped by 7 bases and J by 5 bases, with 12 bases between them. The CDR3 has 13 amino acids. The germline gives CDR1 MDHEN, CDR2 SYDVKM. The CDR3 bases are TGTGCCAGCAAGATGGCCAACAACAATGAGCAGTTCTTC. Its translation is CASKMANNNEQFF.

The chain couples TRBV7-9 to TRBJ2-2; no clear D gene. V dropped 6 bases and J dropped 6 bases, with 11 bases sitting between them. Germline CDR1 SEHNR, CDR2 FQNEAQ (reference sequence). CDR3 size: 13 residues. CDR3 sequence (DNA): TGTGCCAGCAGGCCTCAGGCCGCCGGGGAGCTGTTTTTT. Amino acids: CASRPQAAGELFF. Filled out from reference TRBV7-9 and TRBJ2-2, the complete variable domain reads DTGVSQNPRHKITKRGQNVTFRCDPISEHNRLYWYRQTLGQGPEFLTYFQNEAQLEKSRLLSDRFSAERPKGSFSTLEIQRTEQGDSAMYLCASRPQAAGELFFGEGSRLTVL.

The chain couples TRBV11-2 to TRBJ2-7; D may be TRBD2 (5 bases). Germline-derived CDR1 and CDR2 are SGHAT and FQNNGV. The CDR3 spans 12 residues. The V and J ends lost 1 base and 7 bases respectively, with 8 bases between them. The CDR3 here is CASSLAGVEQYF. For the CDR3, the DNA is TGTGCCAGCAGCTTAGCCGGGGTTGAGCAGTACTTC.

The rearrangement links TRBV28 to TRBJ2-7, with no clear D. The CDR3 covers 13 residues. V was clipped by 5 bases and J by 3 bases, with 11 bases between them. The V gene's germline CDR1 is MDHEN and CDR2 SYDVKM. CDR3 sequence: CASSLPYSYEQYF. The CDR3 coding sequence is TGTGCCAGCAGTCTCCCCTACAGCTACGAGCAGTACTTC.

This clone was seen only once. In nucleotides, the CDR3 is TGTGCCAGCAGCTCGACACTAGGGACAGTTTATGGCTACACCTTC. Its protein product is CASSSTLGTVYGYTF. The rearrangement joins TRBV7-2 to TRBJ1-2; 7 bases match TRBD1. Germline V CDR1 and CDR2: SGHTA, FQGNSA. There are 15 residues in the CDR3. V shed 4 bases and J 5 bases; nucleotides not matched to a gene: 10. The full variable domain, rest sourced from reference TRBV7-2 and TRBJ1-2, is GAGVSQSPSNKVTEKGKDVELRCDPISGHTALYWYRQSLGQGLEFLIYFQGNSAPDKSGLPSDRFSAERTGGSVSTLTIQRTQQEDSAVYLCASSSTLGTVYGYTFGSGTRLTVV.

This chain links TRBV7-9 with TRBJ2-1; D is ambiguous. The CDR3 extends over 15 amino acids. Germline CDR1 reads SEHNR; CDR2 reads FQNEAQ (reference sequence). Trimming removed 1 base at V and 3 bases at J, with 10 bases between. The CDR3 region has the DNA TGTGCCAGCAGCTTAGTACGTGTGGGCTACAATGAGCAGTTCTTC. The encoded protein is CASSLVRVGYNEQFF.

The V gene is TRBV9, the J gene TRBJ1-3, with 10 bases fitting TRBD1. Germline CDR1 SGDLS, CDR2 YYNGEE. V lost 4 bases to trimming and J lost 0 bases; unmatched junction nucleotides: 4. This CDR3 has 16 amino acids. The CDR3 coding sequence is TGTGCCAGCAGCCCGACAGGGGGCGGCTCTGGAAACACCATATATTTT. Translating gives CASSPTGGGSGNTIYF. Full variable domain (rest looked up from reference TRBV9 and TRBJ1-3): DSGVTQTPKHLITATGQRVTLRCSPRSGDLSVYWYQQSLDQGLQFLIQYYNGEERAKGNILERFSAQQFPDLHSELNLSSLELGDSALYFCASSPTGGGSGNTIYFGEGSWLTVV.

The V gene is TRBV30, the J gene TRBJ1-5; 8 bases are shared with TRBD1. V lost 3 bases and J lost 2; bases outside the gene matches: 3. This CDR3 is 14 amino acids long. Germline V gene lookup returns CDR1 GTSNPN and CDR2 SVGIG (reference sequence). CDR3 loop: CAWSRGPGNQPQHF. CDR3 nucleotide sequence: TGTGCCTGGAGCAGGGGGCCAGGCAATCAGCCCCAGCATTTT.

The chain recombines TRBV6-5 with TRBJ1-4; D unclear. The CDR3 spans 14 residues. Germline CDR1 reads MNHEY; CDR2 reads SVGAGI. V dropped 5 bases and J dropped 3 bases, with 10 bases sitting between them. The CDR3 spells CASSASQSNEKLFF. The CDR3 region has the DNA TGTGCCAGCAGTGCGTCGCAGTCTAATGAAAAACTGTTTTTT.

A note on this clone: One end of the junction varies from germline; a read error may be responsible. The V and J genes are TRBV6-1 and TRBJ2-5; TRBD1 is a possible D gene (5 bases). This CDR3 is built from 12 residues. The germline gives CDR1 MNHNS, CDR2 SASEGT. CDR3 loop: CATRQSQGTQYF. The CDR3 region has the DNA TGTGCCACCAGACAGTCCCAAGGGACCCAGTACTTC.

CDR3 sequence: CASSVGIGAGEKLFF. The CDR3 DNA reads TGTGCCAGCAGCGTAGGTATCGGGGCCGGAGAAAAACTGTTTTTT. V is TRBV9 and J is TRBJ1-4; possible D gene TRBD1, 5 bases. The ends were cut back, 0 bases at V and 8 bases at J, with 14 bases in the middle. The CDR3 contains 15 residues. From germline, CDR1 is SGDLS and CDR2 YYNGEE.

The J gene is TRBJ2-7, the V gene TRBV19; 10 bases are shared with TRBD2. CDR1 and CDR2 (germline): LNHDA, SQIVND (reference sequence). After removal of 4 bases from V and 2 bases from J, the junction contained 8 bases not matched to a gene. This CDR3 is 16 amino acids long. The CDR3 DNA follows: TGTGCCAGTAGTACCTCCGGACTAGCGGTAACCTACGAGCAGTACTTC. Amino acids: CASSTSGLAVTYEQYF.

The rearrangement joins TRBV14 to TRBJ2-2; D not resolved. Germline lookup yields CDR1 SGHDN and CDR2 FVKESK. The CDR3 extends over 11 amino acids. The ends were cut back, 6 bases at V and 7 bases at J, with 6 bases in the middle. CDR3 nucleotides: TGTGCCAGCAGTATCATCGGGGAGCTGTTTTTT. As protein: CASSIIGELFF.

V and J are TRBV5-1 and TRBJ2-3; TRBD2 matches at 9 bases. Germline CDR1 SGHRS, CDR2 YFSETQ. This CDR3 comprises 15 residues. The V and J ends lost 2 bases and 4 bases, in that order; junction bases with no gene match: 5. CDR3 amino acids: CASSLGGRAADTQYF. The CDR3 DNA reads TGCGCCAGCAGCTTAGGCGGGAGGGCCGCAGATACGCAGTATTTT.